These 29 T cell receptor beta chains were all obtained from the same sample, sequenced in a study of control samples from healthy donors and cancer patients. Profiling relied on immunoSEQ multiplex PCR, and the TCRdb table lists in-frame clones only, not all of them. This sample carries more than 150,000 clones, just under 95% of them seen once, and the ten largest clones take roughly 1.5%. Sequencing was performed on blood. These receptors were obtained from a man younger than 35 in good health.

J is TRBJ2-7 and V is TRBV19; 8 bases line up with TRBD1. V trimming: 6 bases; J trimming: 6 bases; junction bases outside the gene matches: 10. The CDR3 length is 14 residues. The V gene's germline CDR1 is LNHDA and CDR2 SQIVND (reference sequence). The CDR3 nucleotides are TGTGCCAGTAGAGGGACAGGTCCATCTCTCGAGCAGTACTTC. It translates to CASRGTGPSLEQYF.

In the case of this clone: Without the conserved terminal phenylalanine or tryptophan, this CDR3 likely stems from a read error. The chain carries TRBV9 and TRBJ1-2, with D perhaps matching TRBD1 (6 bases). The germline V and J ends were trimmed by 3 bases and 4 bases, with 10 bases remaining between them. This CDR3 is 13 amino acids long. CDR1 is SGDLS and CDR2 is YYNGEE in the germline V gene. CDR3 loop: CASSGLRGYGYTL. The CDR3 DNA reads as TGTGCCAGCAGCGGCCTCAGGGGCTATGGCTACACCCTC.

The chain carries TRBV7-8 and TRBJ2-1; 7 nucleotides agree with TRBD2. CDR1 is SGHVS and CDR2 is FQNEAQ in the germline V gene. The CDR3 totals 16 residues. Unmatched junction bases numbered 11, after V lost 1 base and J lost 8 bases. The CDR3 DNA follows: TGTGCCAGCAGCTTAGTGCCAGCGGGGCAATTCTATGAGCAGTTCTTC. Protein product: CASSLVPAGQFYEQFF. The entire variable domain, with the rest obtained from reference TRBV7-8 and TRBJ2-1, is as follows: GAGVSQSPRYKVAKRGQDVALRCDPISGHVSLFWYQQALGQGPEFLTYFQNEAQLDKSGLPSDRFFAERPEGSVSTLKIQRTQQEDSAVYLCASSLVPAGQFYEQFFGPGTRLTVL.

The chain joins TRBV10-3 to TRBJ2-5; perhaps D is TRBD1 or TRBD2 (5 bases each). The V end was cut by 8 bases, the J end by 2 bases, with 18 bases between. Germline assignment: CDR1 ENHRY and CDR2 SYGVKD. The length of the CDR3 is 15 residues. This chain's CDR3 is CAIGYQSGAQETQYF. The CDR3 bases are TGTGCCATCGGATATCAGTCCGGGGCTCAAGAGACCCAGTACTTC.

This clone came up once. The rearrangement joins TRBV27 to TRBJ1-1, with 9 bases lining up with TRBD1. CDR3 length: 15 amino acids. Trimming at V came to 5 bases and at J to 1 base, leaving 5 bases not matched to a gene. Germline CDR1 and CDR2: MNHEY and SMNVEV (reference sequence). As DNA, the CDR3 is TGTGCCAGCAGTCGGACAGGGGTCGGGAACACTGAAGCTTTCTTT. It translates to CASSRTGVGNTEAFF.

This sequence joins TRBV6-4 and TRBJ2-1, with D uncertain. Trimming left V 4 bases short and J 7 bases short, with 11 bases between. The CDR3 is made up of 13 amino acids. Germline CDR1 and CDR2: MRHNA and SNTAGT. The CDR3 DNA reads TGTGCCAGCAGTGCCGGCCCTGGGAATGAGCAGTTCTTC. This codes for CASSAGPGNEQFF.

This clone has a single count. This rearrangement joins TRBV29-1 to TRBJ2-1, with D perhaps matching TRBD2 (5 bases). V lost 4 bases and J lost 7, with 11 bases in between. Per germline, CDR1 SQVTM and CDR2 ANQGSEA. The CDR3 has 12 amino acids. This CDR3 is CSVARSGNEQFF. CDR3 nucleotides: TGCAGCGTTGCGAGGTCGGGGAATGAGCAGTTCTTC.

This clone was seen only a few times. This chain uses TRBV5-1 with TRBJ1-2; D is unclear. The CDR3 sequence is 17 residues long. The V gene's germline CDR1 is SGHRS and CDR2 YFSETQ. V lost 4 bases, J lost 3 bases, and 22 bases lay in between. The CDR3 DNA reads as TGCGCCAGCAGCCCGCACCGGACGGGCGGGCGGGACTATGGCTACACCTTC. Protein product: CASSPHRTGGRDYGYTF.

V is TRBV7-2 and J is TRBJ1-1; TRBD1 might be the D (5 bases). The CDR3 runs to 15 residues. Germline CDR1 reads SGHTA; CDR2 reads FQGNSA. V lost 2 bases and J 1 base, leaving 11 bases between the germline ends. CDR3 loop: CASSLRQGTNTEAFF. CDR3 nucleotides: TGTGCCAGCAGCTTAAGGCAGGGAACGAACACTGAAGCTTTCTTT.

The table lists this clone with a count of one. V gene TRBV5-6 combines with J gene TRBJ1-3, with 7 bases that match TRBD1. The CDR3 sequence is 19 residues long. Germline V lookup: CDR1 SGHDT, CDR2 YYEEEE. Unmatched junction bases numbered 18, after V lost 2 bases and J lost 4 bases. The CDR3 coding sequence is TGTGCCAGCAGCTTTCTCATGGCAGGGGGAAAGAATGAGGGAAACACCATATATTTT. Translating gives CASSFLMAGGKNEGNTIYF.

The gene calls are TRBV27 and TRBJ2-7, with TRBD1 matching 8 bases. The CDR3 spans 16 residues. The germline gives CDR1 MNHEY, CDR2 SMNVEV (reference sequence). The V segment lost 2 bases and the J segment 2 bases; nucleotides outside the gene matches: 8. CDR3 in amino acids: CASSLKAGTGTYEQYF. CDR3 DNA: TGTGCCAGCAGTTTAAAGGCCGGGACAGGAACCTACGAGCAGTACTTC.

This sequence joins TRBV5-5 and TRBJ1-5; 8 bases line up with TRBD1. This CDR3 region has 15 residues. Germline V gives CDR1 SGHKS, CDR2 YYEKEE (reference sequence). Germline trimming cut 2 bases from V and 10 bases from J; bases unmatched to any gene: 11. DNA for the CDR3: TGTGCCAGCAGCTTCGAGACAGGGGTGTTCGTCCCCCAGCATTTT. This translates into CASSFETGVFVPQHF. Looking up the rest from reference TRBV5-5 and TRBJ1-5 gives the full variable domain: DAGVTQSPTHLIKTRGQQVTLRCSPISGHKSVSWYQQVLGQGPQFIFQYYEKEERGRGNFPDRFSARQFPNYSSELNVNALLLGDSALYLCASSFETGVFVPQHFGDGTRLSIL.

The rearrangement links TRBV5-6 to TRBJ2-7, with D perhaps TRBD1 (6 bases). Trimming removed 4 bases at V and 4 bases at J, with 18 bases between. Per germline, CDR1 SGHDT and CDR2 YYEEEE. The CDR3 is made up of 15 amino acids. The CDR3 here is CASSPPRGQGYEQYF. In DNA form, the CDR3 reads TGTGCCAGCAGCCCTCCCCGGGGACAAGGATACGAGCAGTACTTC.

The chain joins TRBV4-2 to TRBJ1-1; unclear D gene. This CDR3 region has 14 residues. The V end was cut by 0 bases, the J end by 7 bases, with 12 bases between. Germline assignment: CDR1 LGHNA and CDR2 YNFKEQ. This CDR3 reads CASSQEIRSLEAFF. In DNA, the CDR3 is TGTGCCAGCAGCCAAGAGATTCGTTCTCTTGAAGCTTTCTTT.

The V and J genes are TRBV12-5 and TRBJ1-1; possible D gene TRBD1, 5 bases. The germline V and J ends were trimmed by 6 bases and 7 bases, with 12 bases remaining between them. Germline V CDR1 and CDR2: LGHNT, FRNRAP. The CDR3 contains 12 residues. The CDR3 protein is CASGGTHNEAFF. Written as DNA, the CDR3 is TGTGCTAGTGGGGGGACCCACAATGAAGCTTTCTTT.

V is TRBV29-1 and J is TRBJ1-2, with D uncertain. Germline V gene data show CDR1 as SQVTM and CDR2 as ANQGSEA. The ends were cut back, 2 bases at V and 2 bases at J, with 9 bases in the middle. The CDR3 has 13 amino acids. In DNA, the CDR3 is TGCAGCGTTGAACTGTCGGCCAACTATGGCTACACCTTC. The encoded protein is CSVELSANYGYTF. Complete variable domain (other parts from reference TRBV29-1 and TRBJ1-2): SAVISQKPSRDICQRGTSLTIQCQVDSQVTMMFWYRQQPGQSLTLIATANQGSEATYESGFVIDKFPISRPNLTFSTLTVSNMSPEDSSIYLCSVELSANYGYTFGSGTRLTVV.

This rearrangement joins TRBV30 to TRBJ1-4; possible D gene TRBD1, 5 bases. Trimming removed 0 bases at V and 8 bases at J, with 10 bases between. The CDR3 is made up of 13 amino acids. Germline V gene sequence: CDR1 GTSNPN, CDR2 SVGIG (reference sequence). The CDR3, as DNA: TGTGCCTGGAGTGTAGGGGTCGGGGAAAAACTGTTTTTT. Translating gives CAWSVGVGEKLFF.

The rearrangement joins TRBV12-5 to TRBJ1-1; D possibly corresponds to TRBD1 (5 bases). CDR1 is LGHNT and CDR2 is FRNRAP in the germline V gene. V shed 6 bases and J shed 10 bases, with 12 bases lying between them. CDR3 size: 11 residues. The DNA for the CDR3 is TGTGCTAGTGGCCCGGACATAGGAGCTTTCTTT. As protein: CASGPDIGAFF. The complete variable domain, with remaining parts taken from reference TRBV12-5 and TRBJ1-1, reads DARVTQTPRHKVTEMGQEVTMRCQPILGHNTVFWYRQTMMQGLELLAYFRNRAPLDDSGMPKDRFSAEMPDATLATLKIQPSEPRDSAVYFCASGPDIGAFFGQGTRLTVV.

The V and J genes are TRBV7-2 and TRBJ1-2, with TRBD1 matching 7 bases. The CDR3 totals 16 residues. CDR1 and CDR2 from the germline V gene are SGHTA and FQGNSA. V lost 5 bases and J lost 8; bases outside the gene matches: 17. The CDR3 DNA reads TGTGCCAGCAGCCGCGACAGGGAAAGTGTGGTATGGGGCTACACCTTC. It translates to CASSRDRESVVWGYTF.

The chain links TRBV19 to TRBJ2-1; 10 nucleotides agree with TRBD1. With V trimmed by 6 bases and J by 10 bases, 18 bases remained unmatched. The CDR3 has 17 residues. Germline values: CDR1 LNHDA, CDR2 SQIVND (reference sequence). In nucleotides, the CDR3 is TGTGCCAGTAGCGATATCCGGGGGAGACAGGGGGCAGGGGAGCAGTTCTTC. Translating it yields CASSDIRGRQGAGEQFF.

The chain has TRBV10-3 and TRBJ1-4; maybe TRBD1 (5 bases). Between the trimmed V and J ends, which lost 3 bases and 0 bases, there was a span of 14 bases. Germline V CDR1 and CDR2: ENHRY, SYGVKD. This CDR3 spans 17 amino acids. The CDR3 region is CAISENRDYATNEKLFF. DNA for the CDR3: TGTGCCATCAGTGAAAATAGGGACTATGCAACTAATGAAAAACTGTTTTTT.

This sequence joins TRBV6-5 and TRBJ2-5; tentative D call: TRBD2 (5 bases). Germline CDR1 and CDR2: MNHEY and SVGAGI. V was clipped by 9 bases and J by 7 bases, with 24 bases between them. This CDR3 is built from 15 residues. In DNA form, the CDR3 reads TGTGCCAGTAGCGTGAGAGCAGCGCCCGAAGGGACCCAGTACTTC. Its protein is CASSVRAAPEGTQYF.

In DNA form, the CDR3 reads TGCGCCAGCAGCCAAGATTTAGGCAGGGGGCGGCACGAGCAGTACTTC. It yields the protein CASSQDLGRGRHEQYF. The rearrangement uses TRBV4-1 and TRBJ2-7; 8 bases fit TRBD1. The CDR3 covers 16 residues. The V gene end was trimmed by 0 bases and the J gene end by 5 bases; junction bases not matched to a gene: 9. Germline V CDR1 and CDR2: MGHRA, YSYEKL.

The rearrangement links TRBV5-1 to TRBJ2-3, with TRBD1 matching over 8 bases. In germline, CDR1 is SGHRS, CDR2 YFSETQ. Germline trimming cut 5 bases from V and 2 bases from J; bases unmatched to any gene: 7. The CDR3 is 15 residues long. The CDR3 here is CASSKQGVDTDTQYF. CDR3 nucleotide sequence: TGCGCCAGCAGTAAACAGGGGGTAGACACAGATACGCAGTATTTT.

The chain carries TRBV28 and TRBJ1-1; no clear D gene. The CDR3 is 14 residues long. The V end lost 7 bases, the J end lost 4 bases, and 16 bases lay between the germline ends. Germline V gene lookup returns CDR1 MDHEN and CDR2 SYDVKM. CDR3 in DNA: TGTGCCAGCACCCCCGCGGGCAGCTTCACTGAAGCTTTCTTT. It encodes CASTPAGSFTEAFF.

The chain carries TRBV30 and TRBJ2-5; D tentatively reads TRBD1 or TRBD2 (5 bases each). The CDR3 length is 14 residues. Per the germline V gene, CDR1 is GTSNPN and CDR2 is SVGIG (reference sequence). Trimming stripped 5 bases from V and 5 bases from J, with 18 bases between. CDR3 DNA: TGTGCCTGGGAGACTCCCGGGACCTTCGAGACCCAGTACTTC. Its protein is CAWETPGTFETQYF.

The rearrangement joins TRBV6-1 to TRBJ1-5, with a weak D call TRBD1 (5 bases). The V and J ends lost 1 base and 0 bases respectively, with 10 bases between them. The CDR3 consists of 16 residues. The germline V gene has CDR1 MNHNS and CDR2 SASEGT. DNA for the CDR3: TGTGCCAGCAGTGAAGTCGGACAATATAGCAATCAGCCCCAGCATTTT. As protein: CASSEVGQYSNQPQHF.

CDR3 region: CASSQGRSDQPQHF. The CDR3 DNA is TGTGCCAGCAGCCAGGGACGATCTGATCAGCCCCAGCATTTT. The rearrangement links TRBV3-1 (or the pseudogene TRBV3-2) to TRBJ1-5, with D possibly TRBD1 on 5 matching bases. With 3 bases removed from V and 5 bases from J, the gap between germline ends came to 11 bases. CDR3 size: 14 residues. Germline-derived CDR1 and CDR2 are LGHDT and YNNKEL (reference sequence).

The chain uses TRBV20-1 and TRBJ2-1, with 9 bases matching TRBD2. V dropped 3 bases and J dropped 8; count of bases not matched to a gene: 11. The CDR3 runs to 15 residues. Germline lookup yields CDR1 DFQATT and CDR2 SNEGSKA (reference sequence). In nucleotides, the CDR3 is TGCAGTGCTAGTTCGGCGCGGGGGGGCGTCCATGAGCAGTTCTTC. This codes for CSASSARGGVHEQFF.